The 27 T cell receptor beta chains below come from one sample, sequenced in a study of blood T cells in healthy people across ages. A second PCR of about 7 to 11 cycles used a sample-barcoded 5' primer and a J-beta primer mix. TCRdb processed the 5' RACE reads anew with MiXCR; each CDR3 protein has one entry. The sample contains about a million distinct CDR3 sequences, 35% to 45% of which appear only once. Material: blood. These TCRs come from a young man in good health.

The chain is built from TRBV13 and TRBJ1-2; 9 bases line up with TRBD1. After removal of 4 bases from V and 0 bases from J, the junction contained 6 bases not matched to a gene. Germline values: CDR1 PRHDT, CDR2 FYEKMQ (reference sequence). The CDR3 contains 16 residues. The CDR3, as DNA: TGTGCCAGCAGCTCAGGGACAGGGTATACTAACTATGGCTACACCTTC. Translating gives CASSSGTGYTNYGYTF.

This clonotype was found a few times. The CDR3 is CSALTGANQPQHF. As DNA, the CDR3 is TGCAGTGCCCTGACAGGGGCCAATCAGCCCCAGCATTTT. The V gene is TRBV20-1, the J gene TRBJ1-5, with TRBD1 identical over 8 bases. The CDR3 totals 13 residues. The germline V gene encodes CDR1 DFQATT and CDR2 SNEGSKA (reference sequence). V trimming: 6 bases; J trimming: 3 bases; junction bases outside the gene matches: 4.

The gene calls are TRBV10-3 and TRBJ1-1, with a possible D match to TRBD1 (5 bases). Germline CDR1 is ENHRY and CDR2 is SYGVKD. Trimming left V 0 bases short and J 6 bases short, with 8 bases between. The CDR3 is 13 amino acids. The CDR3 sequence: CAISESRVAEAFF. CDR3 nucleotide sequence: TGTGCCATCAGTGAGTCCAGGGTCGCTGAAGCTTTCTTT.

The rearrangement joins TRBV2 to TRBJ1-2; 9 nucleotides align to TRBD1. V trimming: 6 bases; J trimming: 7 bases; junction bases outside the gene matches: 12. The CDR3 sequence is 15 residues long. Germline V gene lookup returns CDR1 SNHLY and CDR2 FYNNEI. In DNA, the CDR3 is TGTGCCAGCAGAGGGGGGACAGGGAAATTACGTGGCTACACCTTC. It encodes CASRGGTGKLRGYTF.

The genes are TRBV5-1 and TRBJ2-5, with 7 bases fitting TRBD1. The CDR3 loop spans 15 amino acids. The V gene's germline CDR1 is SGHRS and CDR2 YFSETQ. V was clipped by 0 bases and J by 2 bases; unmatched bases: 4. CDR3 amino acids: CASSLGDSRQETQYF. The CDR3 nucleotides read TGCGCCAGCAGCTTGGGGGACAGTCGACAAGAGACCCAGTACTTC.

The genes are TRBV6-6 and TRBJ2-7; D is perhaps TRBD2 (5 bases). Germline loops: CDR1 MNHNY, CDR2 SVGAGI (reference sequence). V was cut by 2 bases and J by 7 bases, with 18 bases left in between. The CDR3 contains 15 residues. The CDR3 DNA reads TGTGCCAGCAGTTACACGCGCGGCGGGTACAATGAGCAGTACTTC. Translating gives CASSYTRGGYNEQYF.

This clonotype was recorded only once. J is TRBJ1-1 and V is TRBV7-9; no reliable D call. V gave up 5 bases and J gave up 11 bases, with 21 bases separating them. In germline, CDR1 is SEHNR, CDR2 FQNEAQ (reference sequence). This CDR3 is built from 14 residues. The CDR3 spells CASSPPVPVGWAFF. The CDR3 region has the DNA TGTGCCAGCAGCCCTCCGGTTCCAGTGGGATGGGCTTTCTTT.

This chain connects TRBV24-1 to TRBJ2-5; 11 nucleotides agree with TRBD2. The V gene end was trimmed by 3 bases and the J gene end by 3 bases; junction bases not matched to a gene: 2. The CDR3 length is 15 residues. The germline CDR1 and CDR2 sequences are KGHDR and SFDVKD. CDR3 sequence (DNA): TGTGCCACCAGTGATCTGGGACTAGCGGAAGAGACCCAGTACTTC. Its translation: CATSDLGLAEETQYF.

This clonotype showed up just a few times. This rearrangement joins TRBV28 to TRBJ2-3; no definite D call. CDR3 length: 16 residues. CDR1 MDHEN and CDR2 SYDVKM come from the germline V gene. Trimming removed 6 bases at V and 5 bases at J, with 21 bases between. CDR3 residues: CASRTPLAEFGDTQYF. The DNA for the CDR3 is TGTGCCAGCAGAACTCCCCTCGCCGAGTTTGGAGATACGCAGTATTTT.

This clonotype was recorded a few times. J is TRBJ2-3 and V is TRBV4-3; the D gene is possibly TRBD2 (6 bases). This CDR3 is built from 15 residues. Germline lookup yields CDR1 LGHNA and CDR2 YSLEER. V lost 3 bases, J lost 2 bases, and 12 bases lay in between. CDR3 protein: CASSQASSATDTQYF. The DNA for the CDR3 is TGCGCCAGCAGCCAGGCGTCTAGCGCCACAGATACGCAGTATTTT.

The genes are TRBV28 and TRBJ1-5, with unresolved D. The V gene's germline CDR1 is MDHEN and CDR2 SYDVKM. V shed 7 bases and J shed 4 bases, with 8 bases lying between them. The CDR3 runs 12 residues. CDR3 bases: TGTGCCAGCAAAATGTTTAATCAGCCCCAGCATTTT. Protein sequence: CASKMFNQPQHF.

The CDR3 DNA is TGTGCCAGCAGCCCCACAGGGACCCCCCCGAATGAGCAGTACTTC. Its protein product is CASSPTGTPPNEQYF. The chain combines TRBV4-2 with TRBJ2-5, with D perhaps matching TRBD1 (6 bases). Germline V gene lookup returns CDR1 LGHNA and CDR2 YNFKEQ. The CDR3 sequence is 15 residues long. V gave up 4 bases and J gave up 11 bases, with 23 bases separating them.

This clonotype showed up just a few times. The J gene is TRBJ1-2, the V gene TRBV12-3 or TRBV12-4; tentative D call: TRBD1 (6 bases). V was trimmed by 3 bases and J by 10 bases, leaving 9 bases between them. CDR3 size: 11 residues. CDR3 DNA sequence: TGTGCCAGCAGTTTCGGGGGCTTCTACACCTTC. The encoded protein is CASSFGGFYTF.

This chain joins TRBV6-5 and TRBJ1-1; possible D gene TRBD1, 5 bases. The CDR3 runs to 16 residues. Germline CDR1 MNHEY, CDR2 SVGAGI. V lost 2 bases to trimming and J lost 1 base, with 14 bases between them. CDR3 protein: CASSYHRGEGNTEAFF. The CDR3 bases are TGTGCCAGCAGTTACCACAGAGGGGAGGGGAACACTGAAGCTTTCTTT.

The chain recombines TRBV14 with TRBJ2-2; 7 bases line up with TRBD1. The CDR3 has 17 amino acids. The germline V gene has CDR1 SGHDN and CDR2 FVKESK. The V gene end was trimmed by 2 bases and the J gene end by 4 bases; junction bases not matched to a gene: 10. The CDR3 spells CASSQRQGVVLTGELFF. DNA for the CDR3: TGTGCCAGCAGCCAAAGACAGGGAGTGGTACTCACCGGGGAGCTGTTTTTT.

This rearrangement joins TRBV6-2 or TRBV6-3 to TRBJ2-1; 11 nucleotides match TRBD2. In germline, CDR1 is MNHEY, CDR2 SVGEGT. The CDR3 has 16 residues. The ends lost 6 bases at V and 9 bases at J; junction bases unmatched: 13. In DNA form, the CDR3 reads TGTGCCAGCAGCCCCGATATAGCGGGGGGGCGGTTTGAGCAGTTCTTC. Its protein is CASSPDIAGGRFEQFF.

This clonotype showed up just once. A read error may produce the germline difference seen at one junction end. V usage is TRBV15 and J usage is TRBJ1-1, with TRBD1 as a possible D gene (6 bases). The CDR3 is made up of 13 amino acids. Germline assignment: CDR1 LNHNV and CDR2 YYDKDF (reference sequence). The CDR3 here is CTTSEGENTEAFF. CDR3 DNA: TGTACCACCAGCGAGGGGGAGAACACTGAAGCTTTCTTT.

This chain connects TRBV4-3 to TRBJ1-2; D is unresolved. V lost 2 bases and J 3 bases, leaving 10 bases between the germline ends. The CDR3 is 14 residues long. Germline V gene data show CDR1 as LGHNA and CDR2 as YSLEER. CDR3 sequence (DNA): TGCGCCAGCAGCCAAAGGAGGGCAGACTATGGCTACACCTTC. The encoded protein is CASSQRRADYGYTF.

The chain couples TRBV5-1 to TRBJ1-2; D ambiguous. Germline-derived CDR1 and CDR2 are SGHRS and YFSETQ. The CDR3 consists of 14 residues. The ends were cut back, 1 base at V and 8 bases at J, with 15 bases in the middle. DNA of the CDR3: TGCGCCAGCAGCTTGAGTGACCCTCGGGAGGGCTACACCTTC. This gives the protein CASSLSDPREGYTF.

This clonotype was seen at least ten times. CDR3 residues: CASRGANYGYTF. The DNA for the CDR3 is TGTGCCAGCCGGGGAGCTAACTATGGCTACACCTTC. The genes are TRBV14 and TRBJ1-2, with D unclear. There are 12 residues in the CDR3. Germline V gives CDR1 SGHDN, CDR2 FVKESK. Trimming left V 8 bases short and J 0 bases short, with 7 bases between. Full variable domain (outside the CDR3, taken from reference TRBV14 and TRBJ1-2): EAGVTQFPSHSVIEKGQTVTLRCDPISGHDNLYWYRRVMGKEIKFLLHFVKESKQDESGMPNNRFLAERTGGTYSTLKVQPAELEDSGVYFCASRGANYGYTFGSGTRLTVV.

This chain links TRBV5-1 with TRBJ1-5, with D maybe TRBD1 (6 bases). Per germline, CDR1 SGHRS and CDR2 YFSETQ. Trimming took 4 bases from V and 3 from J, leaving 14 bases between them. The CDR3 spans 15 residues. The DNA for the CDR3 is TGCGCCAGCAGCCCCGGGGGGCGGGTCAATCAGCCCCAGCATTTT. Translated, it gives CASSPGGRVNQPQHF.

V usage is TRBV6-5 and J usage is TRBJ1-2; D ambiguous. CDR1 is MNHEY, CDR2 SVGAGI, per germline. The CDR3 runs to 15 residues. Trimming pared 0 bases from V and 4 bases from J, leaving 12 bases between. As DNA, the CDR3 is TGTGCCAGCAGTTACTCGATCCGCCAGTCCTATGGCTACACCTTC. This sequence encodes CASSYSIRQSYGYTF.

The CDR3 is CASRPLAGTTDTQYF. The DNA of the CDR3 is TGTGCCAGCAGGCCTCTAGCGGGGACCACAGATACGCAGTATTTT. The rearrangement uses TRBV6-1 and TRBJ2-3, with 9 bases aligning to TRBD2. This CDR3 comprises 15 residues. Germline CDR1 is MNHNS and CDR2 is SASEGT. V was clipped by 6 bases and J by 2 bases; unmatched bases: 6.

The chain recombines TRBV19 with TRBJ1-1; TRBD1 agrees at 8 bases. The CDR3 spans 15 residues. Unmatched junction bases numbered 5, after V lost 4 bases and J lost 1 base. In germline, CDR1 is LNHDA, CDR2 SQIVND (reference sequence). CDR3 in amino acids: CASSTTGGRNTEAFF. The CDR3 DNA is TGTGCCAGTAGTACTACAGGGGGTCGGAACACTGAAGCTTTCTTT.

On this clonotype: This may be a read error: a much more frequent sequence differs by one nucleotide. This chain uses TRBV7-8 with TRBJ2-3; D gene uncertain. The length of the CDR3 is 16 residues. The V and J ends lost 8 bases and 3 bases respectively, with 21 bases between them. Germline lookup yields CDR1 SGHVS and CDR2 FQNEAQ. CDR3 in amino acids: CASGPRSHASTDTQYF. The DNA for the CDR3 is TGTGCCAGCGGCCCGAGAAGTCATGCTTCTACAGATACGCAGTATTTT.

V gene TRBV5-1 combines with J gene TRBJ1-1, with D uncertain. Trimming left V 4 bases short and J 2 bases short, with 12 bases between. The CDR3 has 14 amino acids. Germline CDR1 reads SGHRS; CDR2 reads YFSETQ. CDR3 protein: CASSALPGNTEAFF. CDR3 nucleotides: TGCGCCAGCAGCGCCCTACCGGGAAACACTGAAGCTTTCTTT.

The gene calls are TRBV20-1 and TRBJ2-3, with D unclear. This CDR3 is built from 14 residues. Germline CDR1 is DFQATT and CDR2 is SNEGSKA (reference sequence). The DNA of the CDR3 is TGCACCTCCCCCGGACCCCTAAGCACAGATACGCAGTATTTT. It encodes CTSPGPLSTDTQYF.